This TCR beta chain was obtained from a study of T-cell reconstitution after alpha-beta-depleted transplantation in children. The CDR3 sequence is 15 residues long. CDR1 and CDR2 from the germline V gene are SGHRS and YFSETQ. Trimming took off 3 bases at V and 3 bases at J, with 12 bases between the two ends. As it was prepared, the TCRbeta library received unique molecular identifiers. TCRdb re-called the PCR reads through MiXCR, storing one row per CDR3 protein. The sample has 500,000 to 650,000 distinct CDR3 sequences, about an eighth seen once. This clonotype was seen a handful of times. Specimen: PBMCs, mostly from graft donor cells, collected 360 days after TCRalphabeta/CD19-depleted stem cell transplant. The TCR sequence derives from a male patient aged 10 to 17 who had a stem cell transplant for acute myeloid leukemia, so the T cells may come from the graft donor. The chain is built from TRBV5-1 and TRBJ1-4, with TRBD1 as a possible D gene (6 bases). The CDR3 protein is CASSSGDNANEKLFF. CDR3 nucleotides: TGCGCCAGCAGCTCGGGGGACAACGCTAATGAAAAACTGTTTTTT.